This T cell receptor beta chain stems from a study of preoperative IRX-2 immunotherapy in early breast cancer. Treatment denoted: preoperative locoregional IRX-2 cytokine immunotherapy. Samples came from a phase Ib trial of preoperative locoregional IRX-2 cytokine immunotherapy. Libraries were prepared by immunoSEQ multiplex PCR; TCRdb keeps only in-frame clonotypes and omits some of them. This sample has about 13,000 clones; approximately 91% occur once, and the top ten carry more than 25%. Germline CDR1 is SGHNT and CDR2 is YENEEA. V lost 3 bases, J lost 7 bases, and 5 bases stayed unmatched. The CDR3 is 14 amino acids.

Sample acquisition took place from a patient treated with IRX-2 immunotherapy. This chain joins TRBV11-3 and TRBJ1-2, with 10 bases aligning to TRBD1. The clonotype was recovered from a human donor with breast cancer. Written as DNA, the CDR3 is TGTGCCAGCAGCTTTCGGACAGGGGGAGGTGGCTACACCTTC. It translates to CASSFRTGGGGYTF.